This T cell receptor beta chain appears in the sequencing data of a study of T cell responses to AZD1222 COVID-19 vaccine. The germline V gene encodes CDR1 LNHDA and CDR2 SQIVND (reference sequence). The trim removed 4 bases at V and 2 bases at J, leaving 2 bases unmatched. The CDR3 runs to 14 residues. Some clones are missing from TCRdb's copy, which holds only in-frame ones; the method was immunoSEQ multiplex PCR. Of 100,000 to 120,000 clones in the sample, around nine tenths were seen once. This clone was observed a few times. Its specificity is not known. General observations from the study: Among those given AZD1222, only six or seven were seropositive at baseline.

The receptor was derived from an adult who received the AZD1222 COVID-19 vaccine. This specimen was peripheral blood, taken 28 days after the second AZD1222 dose. The chain carries TRBV19 and TRBJ2-3; TRBD2 matches 8 bases. CDR3 loop: CASSRRGATDTQYF. CDR3 nucleotide sequence: TGTGCCAGTAGTAGGCGGGGGGCCACAGATACGCAGTATTTT.